The rows below give T cell receptor beta chains drawn from one sample of a study of Ad26.COV2.S vaccination and SARS-CoV-2 variants. TCRdb's copy holds only in-frame clones and misses some; the assay was immunoSEQ multiplex PCR. The sample carries roughly 420,000 clones, approximately 90% recorded once. The specimen comprised peripheral blood, sampled in a trial of Ad26.COV2.S vaccine versus placebo. These receptor sequences come from a person between 18 and 60 years old who received the Ad26.COV2.S COVID-19 vaccine or a placebo. The CDR3 runs from the conserved cysteine through the conserved F or W. The D gene is left open where the match is weak. Not all rows give a size; the values are once, few, many and, for expanded clones, a class.

J: TRBJ2-2
size: NA
V: TRBV3-1/TRBV3-2
D: NA
DNA: TGTGCCAGCAGCCAAGTTTTAGCCGACACCGGGGAGCTGTTTTTT
CDR3: CASSQVLADTGELFF

J: TRBJ2-2
size: once
V: TRBV9
D: TRBD2
DNA: TGTGCCAGCAGCGTTGCAGCGGGGGGGCGGACCGGGGAGCTGTTTTTT
CDR3: CASSVAAGGRTGELFF

J: TRBJ1-6
size: NA
V: TRBV6-2/TRBV6-3
D: TRBD1
DNA: TGTGCCAGCAGTTACTTCAGGGGGACGGGACCCCTCCACTTT
CDR3: CASSYFRGTGPLHF

J: TRBJ2-2
size: NA
V: TRBV7-3
D: NA
DNA: TGTGCCAGCAGCTCTACAGGGTCCGGGGAGCTGTTTTTT
CDR3: CASSSTGSGELFF

J: TRBJ2-2
size: NA
V: TRBV19
D: NA
DNA: TGTGCCAGTAGTATAGGTAGGGGCGGGGAGCTGTTTTTT
CDR3: CASSIGRGGELFF

J: TRBJ2-1
size: NA
V: TRBV4-3
D: TRBD2
DNA: TGCGCCAGCAGCCCCTCGGGACTAGCAGTCAATGAGCAGTTCTTC
CDR3: CASSPSGLAVNEQFF

J: TRBJ2-1
size: NA
V: TRBV9
D: TRBD2
DNA: TGTGCCAGCAGCTCGCGGACTAGCGGCAATGAGCAGTTCTTC
CDR3: CASSSRTSGNEQFF

J: TRBJ2-7
size: NA
V: TRBV7-8
D: NA
DNA: TGTGCCAGCAGCCCCCGTTGGGGGAGCAGCTACGAGCAGTACTTC
CDR3: CASSPRWGSSYEQYF

J: TRBJ1-1
size: NA
V: TRBV5-6
D: NA
DNA: TGTGCCAGCAGCTTGGAGGGATCTTCTAACACTGAAGCTTTCTTT
CDR3: CASSLEGSSNTEAFF

J: TRBJ1-2
size: few
V: TRBV2
D: NA
DNA: TGTGCCAGCAGTGAAGCGTCGGGCAGCTATGGCTACACCTTC
CDR3: CASSEASGSYGYTF

J: TRBJ1-2
size: NA
V: TRBV7-9
D: NA
DNA: TGTGCCAGCAGCTTAGTGACCGTCTATGGCTACACCTTC
CDR3: CASSLVTVYGYTF

J: TRBJ1-3
size: NA
V: TRBV29-1
D: TRBD1
DNA: TGCAGCGTGGACGGCGCGGGACAGGAAAACTCTGGAAACACCATATATTTT
CDR3: CSVDGAGQENSGNTIYF

J: TRBJ2-5
size: NA
V: TRBV11-2
D: NA
DNA: TGTGCCAGCAGTCGACCCGGGACCAAGAAAGAGACCCAGTACTTC
CDR3: CASSRPGTKKETQYF

J: TRBJ1-6
size: NA
V: TRBV5-1
D: NA
DNA: TGCGCCAGCAGCTTGGACGGCTATTCACCCCTCCACTTT
CDR3: CASSLDGYSPLHF

J: TRBJ1-4
size: NA
V: TRBV4-3
D: NA
DNA: TGCGCCAGCAGCCAAGATACGGATGAAAAACTGTTTTTT
CDR3: CASSQDTDEKLFF

J: TRBJ1-5
size: once
V: TRBV5-8
D: NA
DNA: TGTGCCAGCAGCCGAATCGCACGGGCTTACCAAGCACCCCAGCATTTT
CDR3: CASSRIARAYQAPQHF

J: TRBJ1-4
size: NA
V: TRBV30
D: NA
DNA: TGTGCCTGGAGTGTACTGGGACAAAAACTGTTTTTT
CDR3: CAWSVLGQKLFF

J: TRBJ1-2
size: NA
V: TRBV28
D: NA
DNA: TGTGCCAGCACCATCCCGCCACAGGGCGTCTATGGCTACACCTTC
CDR3: CASTIPPQGVYGYTF

J: TRBJ2-7
size: NA
V: TRBV27
D: TRBD2
DNA: TGTGCCAGCAGCGGGGGGGCCTACGAGCAGTACTTC
CDR3: CASSGGAYEQYF

J: TRBJ1-1
size: NA
V: TRBV6-2/TRBV6-3
D: NA
DNA: TGTGCCAGCAGTCTTTCACGGGTGAACACTGAAGCTTTCTTT
CDR3: CASSLSRVNTEAFF

J: TRBJ2-5
size: NA
V: TRBV27
D: NA
DNA: TGTGCCAGCAGTCAAATGGGGGAGACCCAGTACTTC
CDR3: CASSQMGETQYF

J: TRBJ1-2
size: NA
V: TRBV9
D: TRBD1
DNA: TGTGCCAGCAGCGCGACCGGGACAGGGGTGAGCTATGGCTACACCTTC
CDR3: CASSATGTGVSYGYTF

J: TRBJ1-1
size: NA
V: TRBV28
D: TRBD1
DNA: TGTGCCAGCAGTTTAAGTGGACAGGTTGTAAGGACTGAAGCTTTCTTT
CDR3: CASSLSGQVVRTEAFF

J: TRBJ1-5
size: NA
V: TRBV4-2
D: TRBD1
DNA: TGTGCCAGCAGCCAAGTGATAAATGTTTTCGGGACAGTAAGCAATCAGCCCCAGCATTTT
CDR3: CASSQVINVFGTVSNQPQHF